What follows describes a single T cell receptor beta chain. Its antigen remains unidentified. Based on the germline V gene, the CDR1 and CDR2 sequences are SGHTS and YDEGEE. Taken from cysteine to phenylalanine, the CDR3 has 15 residues. The CDR3 DNA has 45 bases and is translated from base 1. V loses 4 bases of germline sequence and J loses 5 bases, and the interval between the two ends is 18 bases. The sample comes from a study of cytomegalovirus exposure and HLA in healthy donors (dated by TCRdb to about 2017). Notes on the research overall: An earlier analysis of some 500 of the donors reported 250 to 300 Gb of sequence data and 117 million unique TCR beta sequences from 150 million to 200 million T cells. An early release that covered fewer than 750 HLA-typed donors contained 300 to 350 gigabases of sequencing data and some 87 million unique TCR sequences. Among the roughly 400 genotyped donors, under 90% belonged to the genetic ancestry cluster associated with self-reported Caucasian donors. The study aimed to test whether signatures of past pathogen exposure could be identified by cataloging public T cell receptors. The study profiled the T cell repertoires of fewer than 850 subjects by immunosequencing and related them to cytomegalovirus serostatus. Besides the first cohort of roughly 700 subjects, a separate validation cohort made up of 95 to 150 different subjects was used. To predict cytomegalovirus infection status, the study brought together high-throughput TCR immunosequencing, statistical association of individual TCRs with disease status, and machine learning. A later analysis re-examined previously published TCR beta repertoires from more than 550 donors and added high-resolution HLA genotyping to investigate patterns of TCR occurrence. In the later analysis, no new phenotypic data were used to find candidate immune exposures; instead, reliance was placed on TCR beta sequences and their occurrence across donors. To decide whether each TCR beta V gene segment behaved as functional or pseudogenic, an earlier analysis of approximately 600 of the donors relied on high-throughput TCR beta sequencing. Donor age, sex, ethnicity and CMV serostatus were compiled alongside the repertoire data. A later genetic analysis took genome-wide SNP genotypes for about three fifths of the 666 donors and used that subset as a discovery cohort. All discovery cohort repertoires had been generated on a single sequencing platform. HLA typing included class I and class II loci at four-digit resolution. Typing coverage differed by locus: A, B, C, DRB1 and DQB1 were typed in roughly 620-630 donors, DQA1 in approximately 520, DPA1 in some 570, and DPB1 in around 490. Several DR-DQ haplotypes were treated as single units for association and clustering because of strong linkage in the cohort. Among about 400 genotyped donors of the cohort, an average of approximately 240,000 unique TCR beta nucleotide sequences was sequenced per donor, of which 15% to 20% were non-productive.

The library was prepared using the immunoSEQ multiplex PCR assay. For the multiplex PCR, a mixture combining 60 forward primers for TCR Vbeta segments and 13 reverse primers for TCR Jbeta segments was used. The CDR3 region of rearranged TCR beta genes was amplified from genomic DNA with a multiplex PCR assay. On the Illumina HiSeq System, the amplified TCR beta libraries were sequenced as 87-base-pair reads. The authors processed their data as follows. A later analysis tallied tens of millions of unique TCR beta chains across the 600 to 700 repertoires, and 10 million to 11 million of those chains were shared by two or more donors. Raw reads were error-corrected and collapsed into unique sequences with a nearest-neighbor algorithm that merged closely related sequences to remove PCR and sequencing errors. To assign V, D and J gene segments, CDR3 sequences were aligned to IMGT reference sequences. For a sequence to be retained, a match of at least six nucleotides was required to both a V gene segment and a J gene segment. A rearrangement counted as productive if the CDR3 had no stop codons and remained in frame with V and J, and every other rearrangement counted as non-productive. Following IMGT convention, CDR3 was defined as the stretch from the second conserved V-encoded cysteine up to the conserved J-encoded phenylalanine. Sequences without an unambiguous match to a single V gene segment were excluded from the earlier analysis of almost 600 of the donors. An earlier analysis of 587 of the donors called V segments functional above 56.7% productive rearrangements and segregating when the between-donor standard deviation exceeded 5%. To diagnose cytomegalovirus status from the catalog of TCR beta chain sequences, a statistical classification framework was built. A later analysis assigned V and J genes by comparing TCR nucleotide sequences with IMGT/GENE-DB human TR gene sequences. In a later analysis, CDR3 sequences and most-parsimonious VDJ recombination scenarios were assigned using the TCRdist pipeline. In a later analysis, each TCR beta chain was defined by its CDR3 amino acid sequence together with its V-gene family, and reads lacking a unique V-gene family were excluded. In a later analysis, 500 to 650 highly shared, low-generation-probability nucleotide sequences were removed to address suspected cross-contamination and a sequencing artifact. For each public chain, a later analysis derived a clonal expansion index from normalized ranks of inferred template counts within each repertoire. In a later analysis, generation probabilities were computed using a VDJ recombination model fitted to out-of-frame rearrangements, and the results were checked against IGoR. In a later analysis, hypergeometric tests were used to score TCR-TCR, TCR-HLA and TCR-CMV co-occurrence, with a repertoire-size bias correction applied to TCR pairs. A later analysis estimated false discovery rates by permuting HLA or CMV assignments 20 times. In a later analysis, co-occurring TCRs were grouped with DBSCAN, and TCRdist sequence similarity was added when clustering was performed within HLA-allele-positive subsets. Repertoires with fewer than 30,000 or more than 120,000 public chains, plus five repertoires with anomalous nucleotide sharing, were excluded from co-occurrence clustering. As stored in TCRdb, this immuneACCESS dataset retains in-frame rearrangements with V and J assigned. A fraction of the clones does not appear; measured against another copy, unresolved V genes explain less than half of the discrepancy, and the remainder lacks a known reason. Clone size and the V and J calls come from that table; the DNA yielded D and trimming. The sample's records list approximately 130,000 clones. The ten largest make up roughly 2% of the sample.

In total, more than 500 healthy bone marrow donors made up the cohort. At the time of sampling, all cohort members were nominally healthy, though unrecorded immune exposures were likely present. The donor was CMV seronegative and was included in the group of a few hundred seronegative cohort members. A peripheral blood sample was collected from each donor, and TCR beta sequencing was performed on peripheral blood mononuclear cells. Genomic DNA extraction from the blood cell samples was performed with the Qiagen DNeasy Blood Extraction Kit. What the work shows at the level of the full study, not this receptor alone: Correlated functional status among segregating V segments might reflect linkage disequilibrium, but an unknown experimental factor could not be ruled out. A few of the identified cytomegalovirus-associated TCR beta chains were confirmed in vitro to be specific for cytomegalovirus antigens. A further reported finding was that TCR beta sequences accurately predicted the HLA-A and HLA-B alleles for most subjects in the first cohort. The presence/absence analyses assumed that sequencing depth was roughly uniform across donors, and that assumption may not be true. The authors suggested that the approach could potentially be generalized to other disease states and immunological phenotypes. The cohort was sequenced for TCR beta chains only, and without alpha or paired-chain data the features that could be detected were limited. A group of highly shared sequence variants was considered likely to be a technical artifact of the sequencing pipeline. A later analysis reported that several top co-occurrence clusters appeared linked to parvovirus B19, influenza, CMV and Epstein-Barr virus. A later analysis found that TCR association rates varied across HLA loci, with DRB1 alleles showing the most associated TCRs and HLA-C alleles the fewest. Because some donors lacked HLA typing at each locus, the association tests relied only on the typed subset. Specific HLA alleles were associated with 18,000 or so TCR beta sequences at a false discovery rate of 0.05 in a later analysis. In a later genetic analysis, a missense DCLRE1C variant was associated with V-gene and J-gene trimming of TCR beta chains, and the association was replicated in an independent cohort. Immune exposure information for the cohort was limited to CMV serostatus. Assigning TCR associations to individual alleles was difficult when HLA alleles, especially DR and DQ, strongly co-occurred. Compared with the 666-donor mean, donors in an Asian-associated ancestry cluster had fewer N-insertions in productive TCRs, according to a later genetic analysis. The classifier was reported to diagnose cytomegalovirus status with high specificity and sensitivity in both the original cohort and the validation cohort. In a later analysis, most CMV-associated TCR beta chains were found to appear HLA-restricted, with HLA associations seemingly driven largely by CMV exposure. A later analysis found that HLA-associated TCR beta chains were more clonally expanded and had lower generation probabilities than equally common non-associated chains. Some IMGT-functional V segments, including TRBV6-2 and TRBV6-3, could not be told apart with the 87-base-pair reads, so those segments were excluded. Because counts were too low, about 17 rarely observed V segments, including chromosome 9 orphons, were excluded from the earlier analysis of 587 of the donors. The study listed 150 to 200 TCR beta chains as associated with cytomegalovirus. While some public TCRs were present in many individuals, most TCR sequences turned up only very rarely across donors. Broadly in line with IMGT annotations, most TCR beta V segments showed up in productive rearrangements about 90% or about 30% of the time in an earlier analysis of about 500 of the donors.

Rearrangement joined TRBV5-8 to TRBJ1-1, with a weak D call of TRBD1 (5 bases match). The specimen was PBMCs. The TCR originated in a woman in her sixties in good health and CMV-seronegative. The CDR3 reads CASSAELTVRTEAFF. In nucleotides, the sequence is TGTGCCAGCAGCGCCGAACTGACAGTGAGGACTGAAGCTTTCTTT. The variable domain in full, with residues beyond the CDR3 obtained from the reference TRBV5-8 and TRBJ1-1 genes, is EAGVTQSPTHLIKTRGQQATLRCSPISGHTSVYWYQQALGLGLQFLLWYDEGEERNRGNFPPRFSGRQFPNYSSELNVNALELEDSALYLCASSAELTVRTEAFFGQGTRLTVV.